Each of the 29 T cell receptor beta chains below was sequenced from the same sample in a study of T cells in localized non-small cell lung cancer (dated by TCRdb to the early 2020s). Preparation of the library involved the immunoSEQ multiplex PCR assay. The clones in this table, taken by TCRdb from immuneACCESS, are in-frame only. Not every clone is retained; where verified, under half of the shortfall comes from an unresolved V gene, and the cause of the rest is unknown. Counted in this sample were fewer than 25,000 clones; approximately 86% of them appeared once. The top ten constitute roughly 5.9% of the sample. This specimen was peripheral blood, taken before any cancer treatment. The receptors derive from a male donor aged 60 or older with stage II squamous cell lung carcinoma.

Only a few counts were recorded for this clone. J is TRBJ2-2 and V is TRBV6-5; no definite D call. Germline V gene sequence: CDR1 MNHEY, CDR2 SVGAGI. The CDR3 is 15 amino acids. The ends were cut back, 4 bases at V and 4 bases at J, with 13 bases in the middle. The CDR3 DNA reads as TGTGCCAGCAGTTGGACGGACCAAGGCACCGGGGAGCTGTTTTTT. Translation gives CASSWTDQGTGELFF.

V and J are TRBV2 and TRBJ1-2; 7 bases agree with TRBD1. V shed 10 bases and J 1 base; nucleotides not matched to a gene: 9. Germline lookup yields CDR1 SNHLY and CDR2 FYNNEI. This CDR3 contains 14 residues. The CDR3 region is CAITLGQFNYGYTF. In DNA, the CDR3 is TGTGCCATCACACTGGGACAGTTTAACTATGGCTACACCTTC.

This chain connects TRBV9 to TRBJ2-7, with D perhaps matching TRBD1 (5 bases). This CDR3 is built from 14 residues. Trimming shortened V by 4 bases and J by 7 bases, and 18 bases separated the two germline ends. Germline V lookup: CDR1 SGDLS, CDR2 YYNGEE. CDR3 DNA: TGTGCCAGCAGCCCCCTGGCAGGGTCAGGGGAGCAGTACTTC. Amino acids: CASSPLAGSGEQYF. The whole variable domain, filled in from reference TRBV9 and TRBJ2-7, reads DSGVTQTPKHLITATGQRVTLRCSPRSGDLSVYWYQQSLDQGLQFLIQYYNGEERAKGNILERFSAQQFPDLHSELNLSSLELGDSALYFCASSPLAGSGEQYFGPGTRLTVT.

This clone was seen a few times. CDR3 in amino acids: CASSYSYEQYF. The CDR3 nucleotides read TGTGCCAGCAGTTACTCCTACGAGCAGTACTTC. The V call is TRBV2, the J call TRBJ2-7; D is unclear. Between the trimmed V and J ends, which lost 5 bases and 0 bases, there was a span of 2 bases. Germline V gives CDR1 SNHLY, CDR2 FYNNEI. The CDR3 loop spans 11 amino acids.

The chain has TRBV19 and TRBJ1-4; the D is unclear. Trimming cost V 5 bases and J 8 bases, with 18 bases left between them. The CDR3 runs 15 residues. The germline V gene encodes CDR1 LNHDA and CDR2 SQIVND (reference sequence). The CDR3 DNA follows: TGTGCCAGTAGTCCGGACGGCCTAATCCGGGAAAAACTGTTTTTT. It codes for CASSPDGLIREKLFF.

The V gene is TRBV7-8, the J gene TRBJ1-5; TRBD1 matches at 7 bases. Trimming at V came to 0 bases and at J to 2 bases, leaving 7 bases not matched to a gene. This CDR3 is built from 17 residues. Germline CDR1 is SGHVS and CDR2 is FQNEAQ. CDR3 region: CASSLAGGQGGNQPQHF. The CDR3 nucleotides are TGTGCCAGCAGCTTAGCGGGAGGGCAGGGGGGCAATCAGCCCCAGCATTTT.

The V and J genes are TRBV10-3 and TRBJ2-1, with 9 positions matching TRBD2. The CDR3 is made up of 15 amino acids. Germline V lookup: CDR1 ENHRY, CDR2 SYGVKD. V lost 6 bases and J lost 7; bases outside the gene matches: 10. The CDR3 protein is CAISATAGGRNEQFF. Written as DNA, the CDR3 is TGTGCCATCAGCGCCACAGCGGGAGGAAGAAATGAGCAGTTCTTC.

This clone is a singleton in its sample. The chain employs TRBV25-1 and TRBJ1-1; D remains ambiguous. The CDR3 is 13 residues long. V shed 2 bases and J shed 5 bases, with 9 bases lying between them. The germline V gene encodes CDR1 MGHDK and CDR2 SYGVNS. CDR3 sequence reads: CASSEPAGTEAFF. CDR3 nucleotide sequence: TGTGCCAGCAGTGAACCGGCCGGAACTGAAGCTTTCTTT.

The rearrangement joins TRBV10-3 to TRBJ1-2; a possible D gene is TRBD1 (5 bases). CDR1 and CDR2 from the germline V gene are ENHRY and SYGVKD. V shed 3 bases and J shed 0 bases, with 11 bases lying between them. The CDR3 length is 15 residues. CDR3 sequence: CAISDTGATNYGYTF. The CDR3 nucleotides read TGTGCCATCAGTGACACCGGGGCCACTAACTATGGCTACACCTTC.

The chain is built from TRBV5-1 and TRBJ1-4; weak D call: TRBD1 (6 bases). The germline V gene has CDR1 SGHRS and CDR2 YFSETQ. Trimming stripped 2 bases from V and 6 bases from J, with 11 bases between. This CDR3 region has 14 residues. CDR3 bases: TGCGCCAGCAGCTTTACAGGGAACTATGAAAAACTGTTTTTT. The encoded protein is CASSFTGNYEKLFF.

The rearrangement links TRBV5-1 to TRBJ1-6; 7 bases map to TRBD1. Looked up from germline, CDR1 is SGHRS and CDR2 is YFSETQ. The CDR3 covers 15 residues. With V trimmed by 1 base and J by 6 bases, 4 bases remained unmatched. The CDR3 region is CASSLTGQSNSPLHF. CDR3 coding DNA: TGCGCCAGCAGCTTGACGGGACAGAGTAATTCACCCCTCCACTTT.

CDR3 protein: CASSEHNRFWEQYF. In DNA, the CDR3 is TGTGCCAGCAGCGAGCACAACCGGTTTTGGGAGCAGTACTTC. V is TRBV11-2 and J is TRBJ2-7, with D uncertain. CDR1 is SGHAT, CDR2 FQNNGV, per germline. V lost 5 bases, J lost 7 bases, and 18 bases lay in between. The CDR3 loop spans 14 amino acids.

This clone has a handful of counts. The chain employs TRBV9 and TRBJ2-2; the match to TRBD2 covers 9 bases. This CDR3 has 15 residues. The germline V gene encodes CDR1 SGDLS and CDR2 YYNGEE. V was clipped by 3 bases and J by 4 bases; unmatched bases: 4. Here the CDR3 DNA reads TGTGCCAGCAGCGCCGGGACTAGCAGCACCGGGGAGCTGTTTTTT. Translating gives CASSAGTSSTGELFF.

The chain links TRBV7-9 to TRBJ1-4; TRBD1 matches 9 bases. Germline CDR1 reads SEHNR; CDR2 reads FQNEAQ (reference sequence). Losses at the gene ends were 5 bases for V and 6 bases for J; bases not matched to a gene: 10. The CDR3 is 16 residues long. For the CDR3, the DNA is TGTGCCAGCAGCCCCTCCACGGGACAGGGATATGAAAAACTGTTTTTT. Translation: CASSPSTGQGYEKLFF.

This clone was recorded only once. The chain carries TRBV29-1 and TRBJ1-2, with D uncertain. Germline V gene data show CDR1 as SQVTM and CDR2 as ANQGSEA. The CDR3 has 11 residues. V dropped 2 bases and J dropped 4 bases, with 5 bases sitting between them. The CDR3, as DNA: TGCAGCGTTGAATCTGGCTATGGCTACACCTTC. Its translation: CSVESGYGYTF.

This clone was detected only once. The rearrangement uses TRBV7-2 and TRBJ1-3; 7 bases are a match to TRBD1. CDR1 SGHTA and CDR2 FQGNSA come from the germline V gene. The CDR3 is 17 residues long. After removal of 5 bases from V and 0 bases from J, the junction contained 10 bases not matched to a gene. The CDR3 DNA reads as TGTGCCAGCAGCCCCTCGGGGACAGCCCTCTCTGGAAACACCATATATTTT. This sequence encodes CASSPSGTALSGNTIYF.

This clone has just one count. The rearrangement links TRBV7-2 to TRBJ2-3; 8 bases are shared with TRBD2. CDR3 length: 16 residues. V was pared by 1 base and J by 4 bases, with 7 bases of the junction left unmatched. The germline V gene has CDR1 SGHTA and CDR2 FQGNSA. This chain's CDR3 is CASSLEERGGPDTQYF. The CDR3 coding sequence is TGTGCCAGCAGCTTAGAAGAACGGGGGGGGCCAGATACGCAGTATTTT.

V is TRBV9 and J is TRBJ1-3, with D maybe TRBD1 (5 bases). The CDR3 totals 13 residues. Trimming took off 0 bases at V and 5 bases at J, with 6 bases between the two ends. The germline CDR1 and CDR2 sequences are SGDLS and YYNGEE. DNA for the CDR3: TGTGCCAGCAGCGTAGAGGGGAGAAACACCATATATTTT. Protein product: CASSVEGRNTIYF. The complete variable domain, with remaining parts taken from reference TRBV9 and TRBJ1-3, reads DSGVTQTPKHLITATGQRVTLRCSPRSGDLSVYWYQQSLDQGLQFLIQYYNGEERAKGNILERFSAQQFPDLHSELNLSSLELGDSALYFCASSVEGRNTIYFGEGSWLTVV.

This sequence joins TRBV5-1 and TRBJ2-5; D is undetermined. V lost 0 bases to trimming and J lost 1 base, with 7 bases between them. Germline assignment: CDR1 SGHRS and CDR2 YFSETQ. This CDR3 contains 14 residues. The CDR3 DNA sequence: TGCGCCAGCAGCTTGGTTAACCCCCAAGAGACCCAGTACTTC. Its protein product is CASSLVNPQETQYF.

The genes are TRBV9 and TRBJ2-5, with 8 nucleotides matching TRBD1. This CDR3 has 15 amino acids. Germline CDR1 reads SGDLS; CDR2 reads YYNGEE. Germline trimming cut 2 bases from V and 0 bases from J; bases unmatched to any gene: 3. CDR3 DNA: TGTGCCAGCAGCGTGCACAGGGGGGACCAAGAGACCCAGTACTTC. This translates into CASSVHRGDQETQYF.

This clone has more than one count but fewer than ten. This rearrangement joins TRBV2 to TRBJ2-3; no clear D gene. Germline CDR1 and CDR2: SNHLY and FYNNEI. The CDR3 contains 14 residues. V was cut by 5 bases and J by 3 bases, with 12 bases left in between. The CDR3 region is CASSLVMGTDTQYF. Written as DNA, the CDR3 is TGTGCCAGCAGTCTTGTGATGGGAACAGATACGCAGTATTTT. Based on the CDR3 plus reference TRBV2 and TRBJ2-3, the full variable domain is EPEVTQTPSHQVTQMGQEVILRCVPISNHLYFYWYRQILGQKVEFLVSFYNNEISEKSEIFDDQFSVERPDGSNFTLKIRSTKLEDSAMYFCASSLVMGTDTQYFGPGTRLTVL.

The J gene is TRBJ1-6, the V gene TRBV18; unclear D gene. The CDR3 extends over 12 amino acids. Trimming cost V 5 bases and J 7 bases, with 6 bases left between them. Germline lookup yields CDR1 KGHSH and CDR2 LQKENI. This CDR3 reads CASSTGNSPLHF. The CDR3 coding sequence is TGTGCCAGCTCAACTGGGAATTCACCCCTCCACTTT.

The chain uses TRBV7-2 and TRBJ1-1; possible D gene TRBD1, 6 bases. Germline assignment: CDR1 SGHTA and CDR2 FQGNSA. This CDR3 has 14 residues. Trimming took off 7 bases at V and 5 bases at J, with 17 bases between the two ends. In DNA form, the CDR3 reads TGTGCCAGCAACCAGAGGACAGAAGTAACTGAAGCTTTCTTT. Translating it yields CASNQRTEVTEAFF.

The rearrangement links TRBV5-6 to TRBJ1-3; D is possibly TRBD1 (6 bases). The CDR3 runs to 18 residues. V dropped 1 base and J dropped 0 bases, with 17 bases sitting between them. Germline values: CDR1 SGHDT, CDR2 YYEEEE. Here the CDR3 DNA reads TGTGCCAGCAGCTTGCTACGAGAGGGGGGGAGCTCTGGAAACACCATATATTTT. Amino acid sequence: CASSLLREGGSSGNTIYF.

The genes are TRBV5-1 and TRBJ2-3; 16 positions match TRBD2. V was clipped by 0 bases and J by 2 bases; unmatched bases: 6. The CDR3 is 19 residues long. CDR1 and CDR2 (germline): SGHRS, YFSETQ. The CDR3 protein is CASSLAGTSGRAITDTQYF. In DNA form, the CDR3 reads TGCGCCAGCAGCTTGGCCGGGACTAGCGGGAGGGCCATCACAGATACGCAGTATTTT.

CDR3 sequence (DNA): TGTGCCAGCACATCAAGGGGGAGTTTGAGCAATGAGCAGTTCTTC. Its protein product is CASTSRGSLSNEQFF. The V and J genes are TRBV5-6 and TRBJ2-1; tentatively, D is TRBD1 (6 bases). The V end was cut by 6 bases, the J end by 6 bases, with 19 bases between. This CDR3 has 15 residues. CDR1 and CDR2 from the germline V gene are SGHDT and YYEEEE.

This chain uses TRBV27 with TRBJ2-3, with 7 bases aligning to TRBD2. This CDR3 is built from 16 residues. Germline loops: CDR1 MNHEY, CDR2 SMNVEV (reference sequence). V dropped 1 base and J dropped 1; count of bases not matched to a gene: 5. The CDR3, as DNA: TGTGCCAGCAGTTTATGGGCGGGGGAGGGCACAGATACGCAGTATTTT. Amino acid sequence: CASSLWAGEGTDTQYF.

The chain links TRBV12-5 to TRBJ2-3, with 7 positions matching TRBD2. Germline values: CDR1 LGHNT, CDR2 FRNRAP. The J segment lost 2 bases and the V segment lost 3 bases, leaving 5 bases of the junction unmatched. The CDR3 has 15 amino acids. CDR3 amino acids: CASGFSGTNTDTQYF. The CDR3 DNA is TGTGCTAGTGGTTTCTCCGGGACTAACACAGATACGCAGTATTTT.

Remarks on this clone: At the DNA level, this CDR3 is encoded by other sequences in the same sample as well. The V and J genes are TRBV5-4 and TRBJ2-3; no clear D. This CDR3 has 12 amino acids. Germline assignment: CDR1 SGHNT and CDR2 YYREEE (reference sequence). Trimming shortened V by 0 bases and J by 3 bases, and 2 bases separated the two germline ends. The CDR3 DNA is TGTGCCAGCAGCTTGGAGACAGATACGCAGTATTTT. Amino acids: CASSLETDTQYF.